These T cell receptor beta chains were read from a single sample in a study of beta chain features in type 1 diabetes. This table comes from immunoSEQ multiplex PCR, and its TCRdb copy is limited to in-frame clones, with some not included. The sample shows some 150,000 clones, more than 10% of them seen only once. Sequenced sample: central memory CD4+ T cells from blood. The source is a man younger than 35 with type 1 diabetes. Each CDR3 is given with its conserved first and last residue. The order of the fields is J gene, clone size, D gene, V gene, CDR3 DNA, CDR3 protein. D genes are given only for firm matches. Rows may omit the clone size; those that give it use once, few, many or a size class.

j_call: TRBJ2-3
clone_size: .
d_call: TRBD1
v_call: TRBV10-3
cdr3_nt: TGTGCCATCAAACGAGAGTCAGGGGGTTACACAGATACGCAGTATTTT
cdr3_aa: CAIKRESGGYTDTQYF

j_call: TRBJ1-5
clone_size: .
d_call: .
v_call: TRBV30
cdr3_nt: TGTGCCGGTCAACAGGGAAAAGGTCAGCCCCAGCATTTT
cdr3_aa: CAGQQGKGQPQHF

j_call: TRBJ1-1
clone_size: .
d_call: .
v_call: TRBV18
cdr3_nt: TGTGCCAGCTCACCACAGGGGCGGACTGAAGCTTTCTTT
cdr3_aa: CASSPQGRTEAFF

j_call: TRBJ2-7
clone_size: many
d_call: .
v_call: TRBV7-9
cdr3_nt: TGTGCCAGCAGCTTGACGGATTTCAAGCAGTACTTC
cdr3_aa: CASSLTDFKQYF

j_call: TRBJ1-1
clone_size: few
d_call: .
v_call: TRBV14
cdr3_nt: TGTGCCAGCAGCCACAGGGGAAGGAACACTGAAGCTTTCTTT
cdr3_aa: CASSHRGRNTEAFF

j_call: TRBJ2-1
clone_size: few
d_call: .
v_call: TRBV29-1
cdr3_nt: TGCAGCGTTGAAGATTGGGGCAGGGGTTCCTACAATGAGCAGTTCTTC
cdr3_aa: CSVEDWGRGSYNEQFF

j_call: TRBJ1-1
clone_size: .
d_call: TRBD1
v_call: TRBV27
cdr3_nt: TGTGCCAGCAGTCCTCCGACAGGGGTTCGGGATGAAGCTTTCTTT
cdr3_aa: CASSPPTGVRDEAFF

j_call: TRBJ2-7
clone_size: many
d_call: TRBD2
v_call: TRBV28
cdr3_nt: TGTGCCAGCAGCTCAGGACTAGCCCGGGGGGAGCAGTACTTC
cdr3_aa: CASSSGLARGEQYF

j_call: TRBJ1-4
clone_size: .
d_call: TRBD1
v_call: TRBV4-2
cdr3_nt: TGTGCCAGCAGCCAAGCCCCGGGACAGATAAATGAAAAACTGTTTTTT
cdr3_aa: CASSQAPGQINEKLFF

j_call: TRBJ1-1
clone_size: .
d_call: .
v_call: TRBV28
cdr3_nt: TGTGCCACCTCTAGCTGGACTGAAGCTTTCTTT
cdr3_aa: CATSSWTEAFF

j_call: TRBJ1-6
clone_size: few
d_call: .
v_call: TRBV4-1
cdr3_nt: TGCGCCAGCAGCCAGTCCGGGACAAGTAATTCACCCCTCCACTTT
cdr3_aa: CASSQSGTSNSPLHF

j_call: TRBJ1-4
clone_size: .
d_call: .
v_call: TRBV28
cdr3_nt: TGTGCCAGCAAAACCTTTTCAACTAATGAAAAACTGTTTTTT
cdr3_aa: CASKTFSTNEKLFF

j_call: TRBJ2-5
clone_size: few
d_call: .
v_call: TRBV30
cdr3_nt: TGTGCCTGGAGTGTACGGCTGCCCTCCCCCGCGGAGGCCCAGTACTTC
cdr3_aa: CAWSVRLPSPAEAQYF

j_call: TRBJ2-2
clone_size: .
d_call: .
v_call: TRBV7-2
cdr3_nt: TGTGCCAGCATCCACTCACAAGGTCGGGGGGAGCTGTTTTTT
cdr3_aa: CASIHSQGRGELFF

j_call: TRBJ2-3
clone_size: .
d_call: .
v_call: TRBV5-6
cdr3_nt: TGTGCCAGCAGCAATAGGGGAAGGACAGATACGCAGTATTTT
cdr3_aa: CASSNRGRTDTQYF

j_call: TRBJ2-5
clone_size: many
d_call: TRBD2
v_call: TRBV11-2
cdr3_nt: TGTGCCAGCAGCTTACTAGCGGGGGTGAGAGAGACCCAGTACTTC
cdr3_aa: CASSLLAGVRETQYF

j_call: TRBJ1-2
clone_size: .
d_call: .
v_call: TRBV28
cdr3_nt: TGTGCCAGCAGTTTTCCCCGGAGGGCTAACTATGGCTACACCTTC
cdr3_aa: CASSFPRRANYGYTF

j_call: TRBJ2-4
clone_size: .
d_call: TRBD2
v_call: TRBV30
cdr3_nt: TGTGCCTGGAGTGTGGTAGCGGGGGGGCGAGACATTCAGTACTTC
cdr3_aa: CAWSVVAGGRDIQYF

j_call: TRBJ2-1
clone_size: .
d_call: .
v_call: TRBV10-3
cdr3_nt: TGTGCCATCAGTGGTGCCGTCGCAGGGCTGGCCGATGAGCAGTTCTTC
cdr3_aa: CAISGAVAGLADEQFF

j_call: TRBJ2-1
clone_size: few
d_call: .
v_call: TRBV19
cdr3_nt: TGTGCCAGTAGTCTCAGGTCAGGTGAGCAGTTCTTC
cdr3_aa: CASSLRSGEQFF

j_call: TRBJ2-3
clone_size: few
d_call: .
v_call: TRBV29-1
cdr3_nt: TGCAGCGTTGAAGATGGGGGGTATACGCAGTATTTT
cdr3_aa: CSVEDGGYTQYF

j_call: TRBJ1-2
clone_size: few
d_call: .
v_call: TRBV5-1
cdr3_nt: TGCGCCAGCAGCTTCGGCTATTCAGCTAACTATGGCTACACCTTC
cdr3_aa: CASSFGYSANYGYTF

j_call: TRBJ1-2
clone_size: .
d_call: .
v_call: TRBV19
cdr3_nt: TGTGCCAGTAGTACCACTCCTAATGGCTACACCTTC
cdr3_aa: CASSTTPNGYTF

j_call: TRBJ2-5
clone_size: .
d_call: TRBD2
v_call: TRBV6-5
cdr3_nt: TGTGCCAGCAGTCCCGGACTAGGCCAGGAGACCCAGTACTTC
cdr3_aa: CASSPGLGQETQYF

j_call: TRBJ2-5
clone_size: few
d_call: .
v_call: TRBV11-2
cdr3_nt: TGTGCCAGCAGCGGCACGGAGGCGACCCAGTACTTC
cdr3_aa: CASSGTEATQYF

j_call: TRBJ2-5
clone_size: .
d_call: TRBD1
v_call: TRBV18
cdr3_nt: TGTTCCAGCTCACCACCAATTGGATCCAGGGGGCCGACGGAGACCCAGTACTTC
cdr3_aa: CSSSPPIGSRGPTETQYF

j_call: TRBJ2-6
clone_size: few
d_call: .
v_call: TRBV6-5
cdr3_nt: TGTGGAACGAGACGGGGACTTTCTGGGGCCAACGTCCTGACTTTC
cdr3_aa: CGTRRGLSGANVLTF